This TCR beta chain is drawn from a study of cytotoxic CD8 clonotypes in ibrutinib-treated CLL. Turning to the study itself: The cohort had about a dozen relapsed/refractory and some 14 treatment-naive patients, 17 to 18 IGHV unmutated. Following a median 12 months of treatment, with a range of 6 to 36, response samples were taken. Study-wide results and caveats: At ibrutinib response, clonality increased, and at progression it declined back toward baseline. Once treatment began, public clonotypes, which were uncommon, contracted or stayed stable.

With respect to this clone: Its antigen is not known.

Clones were sequenced by immunoSEQ multiplex PCR, and TCRdb holds only the in-frame ones, with some missing. Of some 130,000 clones listed, 80% to 90% are singletons. The ends were cut back, 3 bases at V and 3 bases at J, with 6 bases in the middle. Germline V gene sequence: CDR1 MNHNS, CDR2 SASEGT. The CDR3 is 12 residues long. This specimen was PBMCs, taken after 24 months of ibrutinib treatment. The origin of this receptor is a human donor with chronic lymphocytic leukemia. This chain joins TRBV6-1 and TRBJ2-7; D not resolved. CDR3: CASSEGNYEQYF. CDR3 DNA: TGTGCCAGCAGTGAGGGCAACTACGAGCAGTACTTC.